The 20 T cell receptor beta chains presented below share a single source sample, sequenced in a study of blood T cells in healthy people across ages. Primers used in a second PCR of about 6 to 12 cycles were a sample-barcoded 5' primer and a J-beta primer mix. One entry per CDR3 protein, called by TCRdb with MiXCR from the 5' RACE reads. The sample carries approximately 1.5 million distinct CDR3 sequences, approximately 43% recorded once. Sequencing input: blood. These receptors came from a woman aged 18-29 years in good health.

The chain combines TRBV7-9 with TRBJ1-1, with TRBD1 matching 7 bases. This CDR3 is built from 13 residues. The V gene's germline CDR1 is SEHNR and CDR2 FQNEAQ (reference sequence). The V and J ends lost 7 bases and 7 bases, in that order; junction bases with no gene match: 9. Written as DNA, the CDR3 is TGTGCCAGCATCGGGACAGTACTTGGTGAAGCTTTCTTT. Protein product: CASIGTVLGEAFF. Full variable domain (rest looked up from reference TRBV7-9 and TRBJ1-1): DTGVSQNPRHKITKRGQNVTFRCDPISEHNRLYWYRQTLGQGPEFLTYFQNEAQLEKSRLLSDRFSAERPKGSFSTLEIQRTEQGDSAMYLCASIGTVLGEAFFGQGTRLTVV.

This clonotype has only a few counts. The rearrangement uses TRBV7-2 and TRBJ2-7, with unresolved D. The V gene lost 8 bases and the J gene lost 4 bases, with 9 bases spanning the gap. CDR1 is SGHTA and CDR2 is FQGNSA in the germline V gene. This CDR3 is built from 11 residues. The CDR3 DNA is TGTGCCAGCCAAAAGGGATACGAGCAGTACTTC. It is translated as CASQKGYEQYF.

The chain is built from TRBV7-8 and TRBJ2-6; unclear D gene. The CDR3 is made up of 16 amino acids. The ends were cut back, 1 base at V and 4 bases at J, with 11 bases in the middle. Per germline, CDR1 SGHVS and CDR2 FQNEAQ. The CDR3 bases are TGTGCCAGCAGCTTAGGGCCTGGTCTCGGGGCCAACGTCCTGACTTTC. Translating gives CASSLGPGLGANVLTF.

The CDR3 DNA is TGTGCCAGCAGCATGCGGACTAGCGGGTATATTTCGGATACGCAGTATTTT. Its translation: CASSMRTSGYISDTQYF. The rearrangement links TRBV7-2 to TRBJ2-3, with TRBD2 matching over 11 bases. The germline V gene has CDR1 SGHTA and CDR2 FQGNSA. Trimming at V came to 5 bases and at J to 6 bases, leaving 13 bases not matched to a gene. This CDR3 has 17 residues.

The rearrangement joins TRBV4-3 to TRBJ2-3, with D perhaps matching TRBD1 (5 bases). V was trimmed by 1 base and J by 0 bases, leaving 11 bases between them. This CDR3 spans 16 amino acids. Looked up from germline, CDR1 is LGHNA and CDR2 is YSLEER. CDR3 sequence: CASSQARVSSTDTQYF. The CDR3 nucleotides read TGCGCCAGCAGCCAAGCCAGGGTTTCTAGCACAGATACGCAGTATTTT.

The chain couples TRBV27 to TRBJ2-1; D gene unclear. The last part of the DNA fits TRBJ2-7 better; the J call may be wrong. The CDR3 is made up of 13 amino acids. Germline V gene lookup returns CDR1 MNHEY and CDR2 SMNVEV (reference sequence). CDR3 in DNA: TGTGCCACCCAGGACGGTTTAGACAATGAGCAGTACTTC. It yields the protein CATQDGLDNEQYF.

This clonotype has just a few counts. V usage is TRBV25-1 and J usage is TRBJ2-5, with 12 bases that match TRBD1. The CDR3 totals 14 residues. From germline, CDR1 is MGHDK and CDR2 SYGVNS. Trimming at V came to 10 bases and at J to 5 bases, leaving 8 bases not matched to a gene. CDR3: CATWGQGALETQYF. The CDR3 DNA reads TGTGCCACCTGGGGACAGGGGGCGTTGGAGACCCAGTACTTC.

V usage is TRBV12-3 or TRBV12-4 and J usage is TRBJ1-1; D call uncertain. The CDR3 length is 13 residues. Trimming removed 6 bases at V and 3 bases at J, with 11 bases between. DNA for the CDR3: TGTGCCAGCAGGGCCACTGGGGACACTGAAGCTTTCTTT. Residues: CASRATGDTEAFF.

This clonotype appeared a few times. The genes are TRBV11-3 and TRBJ2-1; perhaps D is TRBD1 or TRBD2 (6 bases each). Germline CDR1 SGHNT, CDR2 YENEEA. Deletions cut 4 bases from V and 4 bases from J, with 11 bases between. The CDR3 is made up of 14 amino acids. The DNA for the CDR3 is TGTGCCAGCAGCTGGGGGGCGGTTTACAATGAGCAGTTCTTC. Translation gives CASSWGAVYNEQFF.

This chain connects TRBV7-2 to TRBJ2-7; 11 nucleotides align to TRBD2. V shed 4 bases, J shed 3 bases, and the junction held 8 bases outside the gene matches. Germline V gene sequence: CDR1 SGHTA, CDR2 FQGNSA. CDR3 length equals 16 residues. CDR3 bases: TGTGCCAGCAGCTCCCTTTTCGGACTAGCGGGCTACGAGCAGTACTTC. Its translation: CASSSLFGLAGYEQYF.

The CDR3 nucleotides are TGTGCCAGCAGTTACTCTGGCAGATCCTACAATGAGCAGTTCTTC. Residues: CASSYSGRSYNEQFF. The rearrangement joins TRBV6-6 to TRBJ2-1; D is unresolved. The germline V gene encodes CDR1 MNHNY and CDR2 SVGAGI (reference sequence). Trimming pared 0 bases from V and 1 base from J, leaving 7 bases between. CDR3 length equals 15 residues.

The chain is built from TRBV7-2 and TRBJ2-7; no clear D. The J call is uncertain, as TRBJ2-5 better fits the DNA end. Germline V gene sequence: CDR1 SGHTA, CDR2 FQGNSA. This CDR3 has 14 residues. CDR3 region: CASSLVEIRETQYF. The CDR3 DNA sequence: TGTGCCAGCAGCTTAGTGGAGATCCGGGAGACCCAGTACTTC.

The chain carries TRBV29-1 and TRBJ2-7; 12 nucleotides line up with TRBD2. Germline CDR1 SQVTM, CDR2 ANQGSEA. There are 12 residues in the CDR3. The junction had 3 bases not matched to a gene; V was cut back by 6 bases and J by 6 bases. CDR3 region: CSVMTSGSEQYF. CDR3 bases: TGCAGCGTGATGACTAGCGGGAGCGAGCAGTACTTC.

This clonotype has just a few counts. The chain combines TRBV5-1 with TRBJ1-4; no reliable D call. The germline V and J ends were trimmed by 4 bases and 3 bases, with 7 bases remaining between them. The length of the CDR3 is 13 residues. Germline V gene data show CDR1 as SGHRS and CDR2 as YFSETQ. Written as DNA, the CDR3 is TGCGCCAGCAGCCCGGACCCTAATGAAAAACTGTTTTTT. Its translation is CASSPDPNEKLFF.

This clonotype was detected a few times. The CDR3 DNA reads as TGCAGTGCTAGACCCCTTTTCCGGAGCACAGATACGCAGTATTTT. This gives the protein CSARPLFRSTDTQYF. The V and J genes are TRBV20-1 and TRBJ2-3; D unresolved. Germline V gene data show CDR1 as DFQATT and CDR2 as SNEGSKA (reference sequence). V dropped 2 bases and J dropped 0 bases, with 12 bases sitting between them. This CDR3 is built from 15 residues.

Only one count was recorded for this clonotype. The chain uses TRBV20-1 and TRBJ1-1, with 8 bases that match TRBD1. After removal of 3 bases from V and 5 bases from J, the junction contained 11 bases not matched to a gene. The CDR3 contains 15 residues. Germline lookup yields CDR1 DFQATT and CDR2 SNEGSKA (reference sequence). The CDR3 here is CSASGQGASYTEAFF. The CDR3 DNA reads as TGCAGTGCTAGTGGGCAGGGGGCAAGTTATACTGAAGCTTTCTTT.

This clonotype was detected only a few times. The chain is built from TRBV6-5 and TRBJ2-7; D tentatively reads TRBD1 or TRBD2 (5 bases each). The V and J ends lost 4 bases and 3 bases respectively, with 16 bases between them. From germline, CDR1 is MNHEY and CDR2 SVGAGI. CDR3 length: 15 residues. The CDR3 spells CASSSGPGNFYEQYF. CDR3 DNA: TGTGCCAGCAGTTCGGGACCAGGGAATTTCTACGAGCAGTACTTC.

Details on this clonotype: This may come from a read error, since a much larger clone is one base off. The V gene is TRBV4-2, the J gene TRBJ2-1; TRBD2 matches 12 bases. The end of the DNA aligns better with TRBJ2-7, so the J call may be wrong. The CDR3 spans 17 residues. CDR1 is LGHNA, CDR2 YNFKEQ, per germline. Here the CDR3 reads CASSQDLTSGSYNEQYF. The CDR3 DNA is TGTGCCAGCAGCCAAGATCTGACTAGCGGGAGTTACAATGAGCAGTACTTC.

Notes on this clonotype: Its ends do not fully match the called genes, so a read error is possible. V and J are TRBV10-3 and TRBJ2-3; the match to TRBD2 covers 8 bases. This CDR3 has 15 residues. Germline V gene data show CDR1 as ENHRY and CDR2 as SYGVKD. CDR3 coding DNA: TGTGCCGTCAGTGACGGCGGGAGGAGTACAGATACGCAGTATTTT. It specifies CAVSDGGRSTDTQYF.

The V and J genes are TRBV2 and TRBJ1-6; D remains unclear. The V end lost 4 bases, the J end lost 5 bases, and 12 bases lay between the germline ends. Germline assignment: CDR1 SNHLY and CDR2 FYNNEI. The CDR3 is made up of 15 amino acids. CDR3 residues: CASSVGGANNSPLHF. In DNA form, the CDR3 reads TGTGCCAGCAGTGTCGGCGGTGCCAATAATTCACCCCTCCACTTT.